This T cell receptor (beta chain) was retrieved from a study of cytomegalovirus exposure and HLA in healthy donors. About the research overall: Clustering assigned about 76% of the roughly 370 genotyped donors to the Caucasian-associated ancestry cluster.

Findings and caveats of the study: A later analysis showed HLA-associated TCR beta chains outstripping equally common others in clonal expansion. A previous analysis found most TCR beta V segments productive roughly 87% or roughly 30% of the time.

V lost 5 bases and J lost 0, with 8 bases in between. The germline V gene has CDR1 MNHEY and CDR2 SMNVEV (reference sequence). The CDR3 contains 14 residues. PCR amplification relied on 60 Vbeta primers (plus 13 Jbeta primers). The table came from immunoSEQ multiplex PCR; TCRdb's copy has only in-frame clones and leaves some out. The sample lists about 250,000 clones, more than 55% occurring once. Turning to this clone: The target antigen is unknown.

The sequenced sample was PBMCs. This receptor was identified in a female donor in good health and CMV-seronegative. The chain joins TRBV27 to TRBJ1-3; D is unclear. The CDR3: CASSPRLSGNTIYF. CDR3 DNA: TGTGCCAGCAGTCCGCGACTCTCTGGAAACACCATATATTTT.